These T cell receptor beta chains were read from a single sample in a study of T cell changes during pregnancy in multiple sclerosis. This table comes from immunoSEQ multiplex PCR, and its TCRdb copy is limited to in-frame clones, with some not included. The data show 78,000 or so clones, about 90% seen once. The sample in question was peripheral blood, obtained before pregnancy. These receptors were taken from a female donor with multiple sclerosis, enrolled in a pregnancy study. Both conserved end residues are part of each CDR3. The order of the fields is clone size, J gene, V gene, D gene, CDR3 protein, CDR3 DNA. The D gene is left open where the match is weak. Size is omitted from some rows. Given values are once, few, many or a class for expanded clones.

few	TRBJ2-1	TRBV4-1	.	CASSPRLGSYNEQFF	TGCGCCAGCAGCCCCCGACTTGGCTCCTACAATGAGCAGTTCTTC
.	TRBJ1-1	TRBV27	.	CASSSRGLNTEAFF	TGTGCCAGCAGTTCCAGGGGCTTGAACACTGAAGCTTTCTTT
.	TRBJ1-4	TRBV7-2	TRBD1	CASSPQGARDEKLFF	TGTGCCAGCAGCCCCCAGGGGGCTCGCGATGAAAAACTGTTTTTT
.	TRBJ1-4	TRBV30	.	CAWSVGFGVEKLFF	TGTGCCTGGAGTGTTGGTTTCGGGGTTGAAAAACTGTTTTTT
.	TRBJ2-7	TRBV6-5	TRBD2	CASSPTSGRAGEQYF	TGTGCCAGCAGCCCTACTAGCGGGAGGGCCGGCGAGCAGTACTTC
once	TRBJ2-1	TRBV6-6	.	CASGRTYNEQFF	TGTGCCAGCGGGAGAACCTACAATGAGCAGTTCTTC
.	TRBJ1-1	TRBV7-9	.	CASSFDMNTEAFF	TGTGCCAGCAGCTTTGACATGAACACTGAAGCTTTCTTT
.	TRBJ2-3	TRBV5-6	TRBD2	CASSLFAGGTDTQYF	TGTGCCAGCAGCTTGTTCGCGGGAGGCACAGATACGCAGTATTTT
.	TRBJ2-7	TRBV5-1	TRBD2	CASSPMGTSGYEQYF	TGCGCCAGCAGCCCTATGGGGACTAGCGGCTACGAGCAGTACTTC
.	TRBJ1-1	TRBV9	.	CASSVDFTESEAFF	TGTGCCAGCAGCGTAGATTTCACAGAATCTGAAGCTTTCTTT
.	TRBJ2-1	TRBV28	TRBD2	CASSFELAVSSYNEQFF	TGTGCCAGCAGTTTCGAACTAGCGGTAAGCTCCTACAATGAGCAGTTCTTC
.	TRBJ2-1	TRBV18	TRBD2	CASSNRGLALDEQFF	TGTGCCAGCTCGAACCGCGGACTAGCCCTCGATGAGCAGTTCTTC
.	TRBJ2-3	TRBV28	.	CASSLSLQGSGADTQYF	TGTGCCAGCAGTCTTTCCTTACAGGGATCGGGCGCAGATACGCAGTATTTT
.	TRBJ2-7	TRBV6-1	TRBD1	CASSEVPGQAYEQYF	TGTGCCAGCAGTGAAGTGCCGGGACAGGCCTACGAGCAGTACTTC
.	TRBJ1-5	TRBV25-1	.	CASSESINNQPQHF	TGTGCCAGCAGTGAATCCATCAATAATCAGCCCCAGCATTTT
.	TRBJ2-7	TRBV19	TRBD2	CASSQRGRGRYEQYF	TGTGCCAGTAGCCAAAGAGGGAGGGGCCGTTACGAGCAGTACTTC
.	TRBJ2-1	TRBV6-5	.	CASSYSGEGNNEQFF	TGTGCCAGCAGTTATAGCGGAGAGGGGAACAATGAGCAGTTCTTC
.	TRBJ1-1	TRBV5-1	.	CASSPTGTRNTEAFF	TGCGCCAGCAGTCCGACGGGGACACGAAACACTGAAGCTTTCTTT
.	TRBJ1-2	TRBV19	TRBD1	CASSIAGQGVAGYTF	TGTGCCAGTAGTATCGCCGGACAGGGAGTGGCTGGCTACACCTTC
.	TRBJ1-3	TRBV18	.	CASSLGQLRSGNTIYF	TGTGCCAGCTCACTCGGACAGTTACGCTCTGGAAACACCATATATTTT
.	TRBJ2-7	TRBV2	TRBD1	CARALTGGLGEQYF	TGTGCCCGCGCCCTGACAGGGGGCCTCGGAGAGCAGTACTTC
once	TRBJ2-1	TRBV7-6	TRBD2	CASSLSGSSYNEQFF	TGTGCCAGCAGCTTAAGCGGGAGCTCCTACAATGAGCAGTTCTTC
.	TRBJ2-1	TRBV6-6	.	CASSTQRETYNEQFF	TGTGCCAGCAGTACGCAGCGTGAAACCTACAATGAGCAGTTCTTC
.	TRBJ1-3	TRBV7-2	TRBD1	CASSPDRGAGNTIYF	TGTGCCAGCAGCCCCGACAGGGGGGCCGGAAACACCATATATTTT
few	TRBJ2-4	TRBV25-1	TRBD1	CASSVAGTGNIQYF	TGTGCCAGCAGTGTGGCGGGGACAGGGAACATTCAGTACTTC
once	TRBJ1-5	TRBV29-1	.	CSVESGRDQPQHF	TGCAGCGTTGAGTCAGGGAGGGATCAGCCCCAGCATTTT
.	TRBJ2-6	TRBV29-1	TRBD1	CSVTGVGANVLTF	TGCAGCGTAACAGGGGTAGGGGCCAACGTCCTGACTTTC
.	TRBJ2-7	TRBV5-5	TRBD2	CASSTGLAGVGYEQYF	TGTGCCAGCAGTACGGGACTAGCGGGAGTAGGCTACGAGCAGTACTTC
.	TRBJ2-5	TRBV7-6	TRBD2	CASSSPSGRMETQYF	TGTGCCAGCAGCTCCCCTAGCGGGAGGATGGAGACCCAGTACTTC